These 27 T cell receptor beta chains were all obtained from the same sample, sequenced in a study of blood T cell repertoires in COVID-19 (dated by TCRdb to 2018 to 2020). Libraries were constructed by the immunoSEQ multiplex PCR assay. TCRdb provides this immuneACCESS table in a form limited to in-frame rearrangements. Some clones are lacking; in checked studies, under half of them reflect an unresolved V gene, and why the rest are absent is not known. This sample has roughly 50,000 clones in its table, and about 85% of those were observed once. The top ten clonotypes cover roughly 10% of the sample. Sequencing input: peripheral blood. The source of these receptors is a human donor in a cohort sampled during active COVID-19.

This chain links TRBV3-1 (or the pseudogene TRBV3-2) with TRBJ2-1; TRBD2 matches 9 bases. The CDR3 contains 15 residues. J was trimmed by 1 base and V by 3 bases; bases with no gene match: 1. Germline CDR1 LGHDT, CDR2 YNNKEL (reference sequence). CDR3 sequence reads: CASSHSGGSYNEQFF. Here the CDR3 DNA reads TGTGCCAGCAGCCATAGCGGGGGATCCTACAATGAGCAGTTCTTC.

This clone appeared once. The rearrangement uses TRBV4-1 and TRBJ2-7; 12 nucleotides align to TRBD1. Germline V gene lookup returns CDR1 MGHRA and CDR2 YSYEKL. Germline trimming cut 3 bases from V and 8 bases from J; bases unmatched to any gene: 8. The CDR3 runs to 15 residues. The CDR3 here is CASSQSGTGGLQQYF. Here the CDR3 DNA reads TGCGCCAGCAGCCAGTCCGGGACAGGGGGCCTCCAGCAGTACTTC.

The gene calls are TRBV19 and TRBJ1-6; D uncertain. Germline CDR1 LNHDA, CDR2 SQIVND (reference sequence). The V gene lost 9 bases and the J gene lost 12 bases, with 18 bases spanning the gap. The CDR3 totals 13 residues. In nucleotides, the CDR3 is TGTGCCAGCAATCGTGGACTAAACGTACCCCTCCACTTT. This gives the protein CASNRGLNVPLHF. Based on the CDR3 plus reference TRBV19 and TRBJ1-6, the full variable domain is DGGITQSPKYLFRKEGQNVTLSCEQNLNHDAMYWYRQDPGQGLRLIYYSQIVNDFQKGDIAEGYSVSREKKESFPLTVTSAQKNPTAFYLCASNRGLNVPLHFGNGTRLTVT.

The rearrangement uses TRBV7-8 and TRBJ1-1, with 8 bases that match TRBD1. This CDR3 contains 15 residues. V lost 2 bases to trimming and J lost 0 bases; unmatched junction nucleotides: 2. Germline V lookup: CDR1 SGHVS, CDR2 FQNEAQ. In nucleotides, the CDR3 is TGTGCCAGCAGCTTATGGACAGGGATGAACACTGAAGCTTTCTTT. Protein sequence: CASSLWTGMNTEAFF.

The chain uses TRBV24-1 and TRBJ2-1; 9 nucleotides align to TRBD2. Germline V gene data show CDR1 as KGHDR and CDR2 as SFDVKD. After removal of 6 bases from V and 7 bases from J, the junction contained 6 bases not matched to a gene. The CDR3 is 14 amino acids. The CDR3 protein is CATSRSGRQNEQFF. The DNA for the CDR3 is TGTGCCACCAGTCGTAGCGGGAGACAGAATGAGCAGTTCTTC.

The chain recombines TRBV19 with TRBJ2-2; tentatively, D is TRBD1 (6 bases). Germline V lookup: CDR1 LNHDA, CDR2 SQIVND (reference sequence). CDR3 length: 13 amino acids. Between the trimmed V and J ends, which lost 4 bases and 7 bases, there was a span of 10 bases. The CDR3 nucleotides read TGTGCCAGTAGTAATCAGGGGATCGGGGAGCTGTTTTTT. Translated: CASSNQGIGELFF.

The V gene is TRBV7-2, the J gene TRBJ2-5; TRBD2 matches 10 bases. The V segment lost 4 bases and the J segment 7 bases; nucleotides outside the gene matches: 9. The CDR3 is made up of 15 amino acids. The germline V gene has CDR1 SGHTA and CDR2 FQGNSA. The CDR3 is CASSSLAGAAGTQYF. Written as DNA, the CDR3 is TGTGCCAGCAGCTCGCTAGCGGGGGCAGCTGGGACCCAGTACTTC.

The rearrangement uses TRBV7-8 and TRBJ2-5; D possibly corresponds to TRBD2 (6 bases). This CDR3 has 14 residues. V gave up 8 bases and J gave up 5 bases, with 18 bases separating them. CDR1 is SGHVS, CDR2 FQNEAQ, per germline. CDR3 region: CASGRLGRPETQYF. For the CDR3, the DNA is TGTGCCAGCGGCAGACTAGGCAGACCTGAGACCCAGTACTTC. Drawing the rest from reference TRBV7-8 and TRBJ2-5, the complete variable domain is GAGVSQSPRYKVAKRGQDVALRCDPISGHVSLFWYQQALGQGPEFLTYFQNEAQLDKSGLPSDRFFAERPEGSVSTLKIQRTQQEDSAVYLCASGRLGRPETQYFGPGTRLLVL.

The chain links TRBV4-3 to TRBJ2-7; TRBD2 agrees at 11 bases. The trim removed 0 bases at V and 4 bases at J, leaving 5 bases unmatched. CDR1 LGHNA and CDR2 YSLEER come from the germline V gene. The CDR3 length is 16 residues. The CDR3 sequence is CASSQEGTSGSYEQYF. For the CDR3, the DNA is TGCGCCAGCAGCCAAGAAGGCACTAGCGGGAGTTACGAGCAGTACTTC.

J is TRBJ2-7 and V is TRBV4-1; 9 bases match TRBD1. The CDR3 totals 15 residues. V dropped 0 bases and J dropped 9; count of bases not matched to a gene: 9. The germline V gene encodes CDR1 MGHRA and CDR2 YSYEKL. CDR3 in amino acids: CASSQDPGTGPAQYF. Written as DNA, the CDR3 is TGCGCCAGCAGCCAAGACCCCGGGACAGGGCCTGCGCAGTACTTC.

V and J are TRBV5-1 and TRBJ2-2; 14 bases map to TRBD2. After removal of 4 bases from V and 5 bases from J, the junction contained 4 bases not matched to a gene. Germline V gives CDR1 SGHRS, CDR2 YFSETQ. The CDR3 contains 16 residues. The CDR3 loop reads CASSLGLAGETGELFF. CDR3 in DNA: TGCGCCAGCAGCCTGGGACTAGCGGGAGAGACCGGGGAGCTGTTTTTT.

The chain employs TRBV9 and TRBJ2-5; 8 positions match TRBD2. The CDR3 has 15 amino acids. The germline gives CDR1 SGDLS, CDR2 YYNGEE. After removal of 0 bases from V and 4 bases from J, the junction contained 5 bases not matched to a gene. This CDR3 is CASSVAGGPIETQYF. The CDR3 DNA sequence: TGTGCCAGCAGCGTAGCGGGAGGGCCGATAGAGACCCAGTACTTC.

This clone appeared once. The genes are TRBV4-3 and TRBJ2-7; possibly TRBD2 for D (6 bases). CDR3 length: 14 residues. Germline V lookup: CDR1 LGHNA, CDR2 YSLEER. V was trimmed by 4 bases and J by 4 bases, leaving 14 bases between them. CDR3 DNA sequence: TGCGCCAGCAGCCCTTCAGGCGGGACGTACGAGCAGTACTTC. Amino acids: CASSPSGGTYEQYF.

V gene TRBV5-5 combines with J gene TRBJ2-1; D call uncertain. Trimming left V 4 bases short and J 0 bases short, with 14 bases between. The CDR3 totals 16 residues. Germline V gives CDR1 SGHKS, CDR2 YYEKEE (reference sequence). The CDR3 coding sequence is TGTGCCAGCAGCCTGAGAGCGACGAGCTCCTACAATGAGCAGTTCTTC. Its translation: CASSLRATSSYNEQFF.

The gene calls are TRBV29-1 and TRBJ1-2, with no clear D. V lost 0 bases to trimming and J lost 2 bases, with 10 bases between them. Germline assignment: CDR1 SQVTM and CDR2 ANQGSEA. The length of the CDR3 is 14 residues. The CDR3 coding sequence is TGCAGCGTTGAAGATCATGGGCAAAACTATGGCTACACCTTC. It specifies CSVEDHGQNYGYTF.

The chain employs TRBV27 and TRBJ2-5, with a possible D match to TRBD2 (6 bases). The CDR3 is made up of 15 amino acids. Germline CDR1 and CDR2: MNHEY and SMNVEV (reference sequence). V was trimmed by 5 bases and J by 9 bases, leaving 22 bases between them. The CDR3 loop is CASSPLMTGRGAQYF. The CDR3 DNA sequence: TGTGCCAGCAGTCCTCTGATGACTGGTCGCGGGGCCCAGTACTTC.

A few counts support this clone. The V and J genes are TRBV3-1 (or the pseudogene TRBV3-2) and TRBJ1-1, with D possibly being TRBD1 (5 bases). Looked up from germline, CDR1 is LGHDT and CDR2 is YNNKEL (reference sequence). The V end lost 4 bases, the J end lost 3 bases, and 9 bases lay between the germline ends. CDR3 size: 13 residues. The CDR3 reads CASSRTRDTEAFF. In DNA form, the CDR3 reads TGTGCCAGCAGCCGGACAAGGGACACTGAAGCTTTCTTT.

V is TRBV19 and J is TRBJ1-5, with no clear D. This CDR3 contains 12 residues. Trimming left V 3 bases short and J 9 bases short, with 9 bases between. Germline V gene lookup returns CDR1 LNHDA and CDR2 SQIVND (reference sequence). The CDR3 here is CASSIGTGPQHF. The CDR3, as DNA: TGTGCCAGTAGTATCGGAACGGGGCCCCAGCATTTT.

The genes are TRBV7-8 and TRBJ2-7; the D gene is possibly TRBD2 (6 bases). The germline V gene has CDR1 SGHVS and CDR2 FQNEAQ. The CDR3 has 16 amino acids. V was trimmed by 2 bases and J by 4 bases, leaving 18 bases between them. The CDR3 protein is CASSLRKGGRSYEQYF. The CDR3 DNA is TGTGCCAGCAGCTTACGGAAGGGAGGAAGAAGTTACGAGCAGTACTTC.

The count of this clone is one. This CDR3 reads CASTLSGAYYNEQFF. CDR3 nucleotides: TGTGCCAGCACACTTAGCGGGGCCTATTACAATGAGCAGTTCTTC. The J gene is TRBJ2-1, the V gene TRBV28, with 8 positions matching TRBD2. V shed 7 bases, J shed 4 bases, and the junction held 9 bases outside the gene matches. The germline gives CDR1 MDHEN, CDR2 SYDVKM. The CDR3 covers 15 residues.

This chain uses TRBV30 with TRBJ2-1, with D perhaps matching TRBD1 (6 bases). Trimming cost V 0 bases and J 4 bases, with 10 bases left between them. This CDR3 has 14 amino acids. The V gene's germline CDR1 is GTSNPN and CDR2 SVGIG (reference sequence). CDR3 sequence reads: CAWSVQGVYNEQFF. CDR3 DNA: TGTGCCTGGAGTGTACAGGGTGTATACAATGAGCAGTTCTTC.

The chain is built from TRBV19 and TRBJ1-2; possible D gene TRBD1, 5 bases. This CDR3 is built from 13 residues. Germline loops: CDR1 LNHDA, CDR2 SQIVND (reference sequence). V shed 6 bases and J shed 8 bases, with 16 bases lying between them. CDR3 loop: CASSRSDSDGYTF. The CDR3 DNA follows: TGTGCCAGTAGCCGCTCCGACAGTGACGGCTACACCTTC.

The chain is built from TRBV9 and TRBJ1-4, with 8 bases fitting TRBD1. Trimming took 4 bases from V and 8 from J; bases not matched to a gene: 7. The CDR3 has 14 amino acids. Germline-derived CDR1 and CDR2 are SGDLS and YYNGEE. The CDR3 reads CASSKDREKEKLFF. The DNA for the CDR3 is TGTGCCAGCAGCAAGGACAGGGAGAAAGAAAAACTGTTTTTT.

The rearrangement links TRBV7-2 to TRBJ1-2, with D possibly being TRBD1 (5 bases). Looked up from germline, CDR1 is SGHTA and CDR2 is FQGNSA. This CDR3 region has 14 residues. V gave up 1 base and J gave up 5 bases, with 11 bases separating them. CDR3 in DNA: TGTGCCAGCAGCTTAGACGGCAGGGATTATGGCTACACCTTC. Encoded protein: CASSLDGRDYGYTF. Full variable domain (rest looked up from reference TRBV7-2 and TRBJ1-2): GAGVSQSPSNKVTEKGKDVELRCDPISGHTALYWYRQSLGQGLEFLIYFQGNSAPDKSGLPSDRFSAERTGGSVSTLTIQRTQQEDSAVYLCASSLDGRDYGYTFGSGTRLTVV.

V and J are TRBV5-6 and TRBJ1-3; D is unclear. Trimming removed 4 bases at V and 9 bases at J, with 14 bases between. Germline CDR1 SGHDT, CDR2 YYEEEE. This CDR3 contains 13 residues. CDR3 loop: CASSQRDVFTIYF. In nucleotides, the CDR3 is TGTGCCAGCAGCCAAAGAGATGTTTTCACCATATATTTT.

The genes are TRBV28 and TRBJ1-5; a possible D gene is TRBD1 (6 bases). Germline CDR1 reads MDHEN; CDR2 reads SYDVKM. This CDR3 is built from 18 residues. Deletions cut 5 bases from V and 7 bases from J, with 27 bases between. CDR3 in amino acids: CASSGPGRGRGGWQPQHF. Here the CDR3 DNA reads TGTGCCAGCAGTGGGCCAGGCAGGGGCCGGGGGGGCTGGCAGCCCCAGCATTTT.

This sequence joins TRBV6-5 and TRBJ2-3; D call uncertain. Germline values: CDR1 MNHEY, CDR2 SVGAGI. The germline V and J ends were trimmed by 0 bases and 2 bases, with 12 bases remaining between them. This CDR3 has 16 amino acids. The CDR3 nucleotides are TGTGCCAGCAGTTACTCGATTGCAGTCCCCACAGATACGCAGTATTTT. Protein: CASSYSIAVPTDTQYF.